This T cell receptor beta chain came from a study of blood T cell repertoires in COVID-19. Study details: Samples of COVID-19 (acute and convalescent) were obtained from the United States, Italy and Spain.

CDR3 length: 16 residues. J gave up 6 bases and V 5 bases, and 9 bases lay outside the gene matches. Germline loops: CDR1 SEHNR, CDR2 FQNEAQ (reference sequence). Authors' methods: Using reference gene primer amplification, nucleated cell counts were estimated. Repertoires were generated with immunoSEQ multiplex PCR, while TCRdb's copy carries only in-frame clones and drops some. V and J calls and clone size follow that table, whereas D and trimming were derived from the DNA. The table shows approximately 54,000 clones, with 80% to 90% occurring only once. Sequencing input: peripheral blood. V is TRBV7-9 and J is TRBJ2-1; 11 bases fit TRBD2. This clonotype was obtained from a man aged 50 to 59 with acute or convalescent COVID-19. CDR3 amino acids: CASSHTSGGHSNEQFF. CDR3 DNA sequence: TGTGCCAGCAGCCACACTAGCGGGGGCCATTCCAATGAGCAGTTCTTC.